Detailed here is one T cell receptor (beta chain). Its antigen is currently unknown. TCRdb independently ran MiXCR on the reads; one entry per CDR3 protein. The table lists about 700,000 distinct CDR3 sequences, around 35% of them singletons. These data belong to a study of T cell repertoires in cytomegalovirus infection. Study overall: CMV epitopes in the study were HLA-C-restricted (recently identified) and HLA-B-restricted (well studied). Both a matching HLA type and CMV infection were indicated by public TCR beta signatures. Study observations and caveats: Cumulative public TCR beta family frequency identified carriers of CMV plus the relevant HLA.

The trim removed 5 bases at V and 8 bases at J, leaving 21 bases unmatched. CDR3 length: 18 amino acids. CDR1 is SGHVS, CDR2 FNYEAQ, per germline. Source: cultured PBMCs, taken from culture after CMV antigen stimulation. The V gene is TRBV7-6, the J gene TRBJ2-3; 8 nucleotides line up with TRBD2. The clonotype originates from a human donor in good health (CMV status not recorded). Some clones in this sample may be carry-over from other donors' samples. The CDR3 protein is CASSGRAGPAGEGGTQYF. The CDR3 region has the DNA TGTGCCAGCAGCGGCCGGGCGGGACCAGCGGGAGAAGGTGGTACGCAGTATTTT.